This is a list of T cell receptor beta chains from one sample in a study of post-analysis software for immune sequencing data. TCRdb re-derived calls from the PCR reads in MiXCR, one entry per CDR3 protein. The sample carries about 380,000 distinct CDR3 sequences, about a third recorded once. Sequenced sample: blood. The receptors here all came from a girl aged 10-17 years with multiple sclerosis. The CDR3 runs from the conserved cysteine through the conserved F or W. Fields, in order: J gene, D gene, V gene, clone size, CDR3 protein, CDR3 DNA. The D gene is left open where the match is weak. Size is omitted from some rows. Given values are once, few, many or a class for expanded clones.

TRBJ2-3	TRBD1	TRBV28	.	CASSFIRGGATDTQYF	TGTGCCAGCAGTTTCATTAGAGGGGGCGCGACAGATACGCAGTATTTT
TRBJ2-7	TRBD1	TRBV29-1	.	CSVEDTHGQDPYEQYF	TGCAGCGTTGAAGATACCCATGGACAGGACCCCTACGAGCAGTACTTC
TRBJ1-1	.	TRBV5-1	.	CASSFSRIFTEAFF	TGCGCCAGCAGCTTTTCCAGGATCTTCACTGAAGCTTTCTTT
TRBJ1-2	.	TRBV10-3	few	CAISGPDNYGYTF	TGTGCCATCAGTGGACCAGATAACTATGGCTACACCTTC
TRBJ2-7	TRBD2	TRBV24-1	few	CATSDRTSGVESGDEQYF	TGTGCCACCAGTGACCGGACTAGCGGGGTGGAAAGTGGCGACGAGCAGTACTTC
TRBJ1-5	TRBD1	TRBV12-5	.	CASGLEPGQGKYSNQPQHF	TGTGCTAGTGGTTTGGAACCAGGACAGGGGAAATATAGCAATCAGCCCCAGCATTTT
TRBJ1-4	.	TRBV29-1	few	CSVRPGEGKLFF	TGCAGCGTTCGTCCAGGGGAGGGAAAACTGTTTTTT
TRBJ1-5	TRBD1	TRBV2	few	CASSEWDRSPNQPQHF	TGTGCCAGCAGTGAATGGGACAGGTCACCCAATCAGCCCCAGCATTTT
TRBJ1-6	TRBD1	TRBV5-1	few	CASSFSGTADLGSPLHF	TGCGCCAGCAGCTTTTCCGGGACAGCGGATTTAGGATCACCCCTCCACTTT
TRBJ2-3	.	TRBV5-1	.	CASRIEEDTQYF	TGCGCCAGCAGAATCGAAGAAGATACGCAGTATTTT
TRBJ2-7	TRBD2	TRBV12-3/TRBV12-4	.	CASSFHIGGGSYEQYF	TGTGCCAGCAGTTTCCACATCGGCGGGGGTTCCTACGAGCAGTACTTC
TRBJ2-7	TRBD1	TRBV3-1	.	CASSQAPGQNYEQYF	TGTGCCAGCAGCCAAGCTCCGGGACAGAACTACGAGCAGTACTTC
TRBJ2-7	.	TRBV19	.	CASSGLPNYEQYF	TGTGCCAGTAGTGGCCTCCCCAACTACGAGCAGTACTTC
TRBJ2-4	TRBD1	TRBV12-3/TRBV12-4	few	CASSLNRGMDKNIQYF	TGTGCCAGCAGTCTTAACAGGGGAATGGACAAAAACATTCAGTACTTC
TRBJ2-1	TRBD2	TRBV12-3/TRBV12-4	few	CASITGGLAGPRYEQFF	TGTGCCAGCATTACCGGGGGACTAGCGGGCCCGAGGTATGAGCAGTTCTTC
TRBJ2-1	.	TRBV5-6	few	CASSFSPKNEQFF	TGTGCCAGCAGCTTTTCTCCCAAGAATGAGCAGTTCTTC
TRBJ1-6	.	TRBV28	.	CASSLPDYNSPLHF	TGTGCCAGCAGTTTGCCGGACTATAATTCACCCCTCCACTTT
TRBJ2-4	.	TRBV10-3	.	CAISELGTHIQYF	TGTGCCATCAGTGAGCTAGGGACTCACATTCAGTACTTC
TRBJ1-5	.	TRBV4-2	.	CASSQGVGASNQPQHF	TGTGCCAGCAGCCAAGGTGTGGGGGCGAGCAATCAGCCCCAGCATTTT
TRBJ2-1	.	TRBV9	few	CASSVVGGGGEQFF	TGTGCCAGCAGCGTAGTTGGGGGTGGCGGTGAGCAGTTCTTC
TRBJ1-6	.	TRBV28	.	CASSSGKVPDNSPLHF	TGTGCCAGCAGTTCAGGGAAGGTCCCGGATAATTCACCCCTCCACTTT
TRBJ2-2	.	TRBV6-2/TRBV6-3	.	CASKVTGTGNTGELFF	TGTGCCAGCAAGGTGACCGGGACGGGAAACACCGGGGAGCTGTTTTTT
TRBJ2-6	TRBD2	TRBV7-8	.	CASSLRLAGGPEGANVLTF	TGTGCCAGCAGCCTCCGACTAGCGGGGGGGCCGGAAGGGGCCAACGTCCTGACTTTC
TRBJ2-7	TRBD1	TRBV7-8	.	CASSSSGTGRHGQYF	TGTGCCAGCAGCTCCTCCGGGACAGGGCGACACGGGCAGTACTTC
TRBJ1-4	.	TRBV5-1	few	CASSSTGPGNEKLFF	TGCGCCAGCAGCTCTACAGGGCCCGGTAATGAAAAACTGTTTTTT
TRBJ2-3	.	TRBV12-3/TRBV12-4	few	CASSLASPRLTDTQYF	TGTGCCAGCAGTTTAGCCTCTCCCAGGCTCACAGATACGCAGTATTTT
TRBJ1-1	.	TRBV7-2	few	CASSLAPRTNTEAFF	TGTGCCAGCAGCTTAGCGCCACGAACGAACACTGAAGCTTTCTTT
TRBJ2-5	.	TRBV5-1	.	CASSTSETRYF	TGCGCCAGCAGCACCTCGGAGACACGGTACTTC
TRBJ1-1	TRBD1	TRBV4-3	.	CASSQGTRGGTFF	TGCGCCAGCAGCCAAGGAACCAGGGGGGGAACTTTCTTT
TRBJ2-2	.	TRBV25-1	once	CASSEFGRDNTGELFF	TGTGCCAGCAGTGAATTTGGTAGGGATAACACCGGGGAGCTGTTTTTT
TRBJ1-2	.	TRBV2	many	CASSELRGRNYGYTF	TGTGCCAGCAGTGAGCTCCGGGGCCGTAACTATGGCTACACCTTC
TRBJ2-1	.	TRBV7-3	.	CASSLMGTSRGEQFF	TGTGCCAGCAGCCTTATGGGGACTTCAAGGGGGGAGCAGTTCTTC
TRBJ2-1	.	TRBV6-5	.	CASSYSARPSYNEQFF	TGTGCCAGCAGTTACTCGGCCAGACCGAGTTACAATGAGCAGTTCTTC
TRBJ2-3	.	TRBV2	few	CASSGEALPDTQYF	TGTGCCAGCAGTGGCGAGGCGCTCCCAGATACGCAGTATTTT
TRBJ1-5	.	TRBV7-2	.	CASTKERGGNQPQHF	TGTGCCAGCACCAAGGAAAGGGGGGGAAATCAGCCCCAGCATTTT
TRBJ2-2	.	TRBV5-1	.	CASTQGSYTGELFF	TGCGCCAGTACCCAGGGCTCCTACACCGGGGAGCTGTTTTTT
TRBJ2-2	.	TRBV10-3	.	CAITWGANTGELFF	TGTGCCATCACTTGGGGCGCGAACACCGGGGAGCTGTTTTTT
TRBJ2-3	TRBD2	TRBV29-1	few	CSVEAGGPADTQYF	TGCAGCGTTGAAGCGGGGGGGCCCGCAGATACGCAGTATTTT